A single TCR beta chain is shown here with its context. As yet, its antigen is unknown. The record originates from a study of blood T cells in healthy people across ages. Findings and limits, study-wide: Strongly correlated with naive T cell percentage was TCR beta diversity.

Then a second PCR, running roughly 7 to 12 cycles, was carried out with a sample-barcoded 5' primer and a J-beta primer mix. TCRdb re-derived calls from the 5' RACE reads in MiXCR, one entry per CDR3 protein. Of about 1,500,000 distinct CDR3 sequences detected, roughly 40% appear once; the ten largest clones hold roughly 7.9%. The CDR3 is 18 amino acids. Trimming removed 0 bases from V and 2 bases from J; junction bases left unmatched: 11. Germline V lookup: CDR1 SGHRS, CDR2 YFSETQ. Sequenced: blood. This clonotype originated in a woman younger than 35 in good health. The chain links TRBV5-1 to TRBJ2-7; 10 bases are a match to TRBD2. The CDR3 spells CASSLVEVAGGRTYEQYF. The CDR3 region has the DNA TGCGCCAGCAGCTTGGTAGAGGTAGCGGGAGGTCGGACCTACGAGCAGTACTTC. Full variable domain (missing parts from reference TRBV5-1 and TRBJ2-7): KAGVTQTPRYLIKTRGQQVTLSCSPISGHRSVSWYQQTPGQGLQFLFEYFSETQRNKGNFPGRFSGRQFSNSRSEMNVSTLELGDSALYLCASSLVEVAGGRTYEQYFGPGTRLTVT.